This T cell receptor beta chain was found in a study of blood T cell repertoires in COVID-19. Measured with immunoSEQ multiplex PCR; TCRdb has only the in-frame clones, and not every one. The sample lists about 340,000 clones, approximately 86% occurring once. The trim removed 2 bases at V and 5 bases at J, leaving 4 bases unmatched. The CDR3 loop spans 14 amino acids. Germline lookup yields CDR1 SGHTA and CDR2 FQGTGA. This chain uses TRBV7-3 with TRBJ2-3; 7 bases agree with TRBD2. What was sequenced was PBMCs or T cells enriched from blood (not recorded which). The receptor was isolated from a woman aged 40 to 49 with acute COVID-19. CDR3 sequence: CASSLGREQDTQYF. In nucleotides, the CDR3 is TGTGCCAGCAGCTTAGGGCGGGAGCAAGATACGCAGTATTTT.